Shown below are 18 T cell receptor beta chains from a single sample sequenced in a study of regulatory T cells in long-lasting Graves disease (dated by TCRdb to the early 2020s). The time point label, as the study defines it: persistent/refractory GD, antithyroid drugs over 5 years with positive TRAb. RNA was extracted from PBMCs in TRIzol for both TCR sequencing and RNA sequencing. Library prep was done by multiplex PCR. Reads for this sample came from an Illumina HiSeq 4000. iRepertoire HTBI primers and Arm-PCR amplification of CDR3 regions were used to construct TCR beta libraries. The public reads were reanalyzed by TCRdb: fastp trimming at Q25, MiXCR alignment, in-frame beta chains only. Merged by CDR3 protein, the rows form single entries marked with the most common genes and DNA. The sample data list around 400,000 distinct CDR3 sequences, and around 24% of these were observed just once. Of the sample, around 24% is held by the ten largest clones.

The material sequenced was peripheral blood mononuclear cells (PBMCs), taken when the disease was refractory, from a patient treated with antithyroid drugs. The receptors originated from a female donor with Graves disease.

This clonotype was counted at least ten times. This rearrangement joins TRBV19 to TRBJ2-2; D call uncertain. Deletions cut 3 bases from V and 3 bases from J, with 14 bases between. The CDR3 runs 16 residues. Per the germline V gene, CDR1 is LNHDA and CDR2 is SQIVND (reference sequence). The CDR3 DNA sequence: TGTGCCAGTAGTATTCGGACCCTGCGAGACACCGGGGAGCTGTTTTTT. It is translated as CASSIRTLRDTGELFF.

This clonotype has a count of ten or more. This chain uses TRBV12-3 or TRBV12-4 with TRBJ1-1; D possibly corresponds to TRBD1 (5 bases). The CDR3 is 15 amino acids. V lost 0 bases and J 4 bases, leaving 12 bases between the germline ends. DNA for the CDR3: TGTGCCAGCAGTTTAGCTTCAGGGAAGTCCACTGAAGCTTTCTTT. This sequence encodes CASSLASGKSTEAFF.

V is TRBV6-5 and J is TRBJ1-1, with D unclear. CDR3 length equals 16 residues. The germline V gene has CDR1 MNHEY and CDR2 SVGAGI. Trimming took off 0 bases at V and 1 base at J, with 12 bases between the two ends. The CDR3 loop is CASSYSSQDPNTEAFF. Written as DNA, the CDR3 is TGTGCCAGCAGTTACTCGTCGCAGGACCCGAACACTGAAGCTTTCTTT.

This clonotype was counted only a few times. This chain connects TRBV7-3 to TRBJ2-2; D possibly corresponds to TRBD1 (5 bases). CDR3 size: 18 residues. Germline V gene sequence: CDR1 SGHTA, CDR2 FQGTGA. Trimming pared 1 base from V and 2 bases from J, leaving 17 bases between. CDR3 protein: CASSLISGDSPNTGELFF. CDR3 DNA sequence: TGTGCCAGCAGCTTAATCTCGGGCGACAGCCCAAACACCGGGGAGCTGTTTTTT.

The rearrangement joins TRBV5-1 to TRBJ1-2; TRBD1 aligns across 10 bases. Germline V gives CDR1 SGHRS, CDR2 YFSETQ. The CDR3 has 17 residues. The trim removed 4 bases at V and 1 base at J, leaving 10 bases unmatched. The CDR3 spells CASSVRDRGRGNYGYTF. Written as DNA, the CDR3 is TGCGCCAGCAGCGTCCGGGACAGGGGACGCGGTAACTATGGCTACACCTTC.

This clonotype was seen only a few times. J is TRBJ2-7 and V is TRBV6-5; D might be TRBD1 or TRBD2, each matching 6 bases. This CDR3 has 12 amino acids. Germline V gene data show CDR1 as MNHEY and CDR2 as SVGAGI. V lost 3 bases and J 6 bases, leaving 9 bases between the germline ends. The CDR3 nucleotides are TGTGCCAGCAGTTATGGGGGGCGCGAGCAGTACTTC. It specifies CASSYGGREQYF.

This clonotype was seen many times. The chain has TRBV19 and TRBJ1-1; perhaps TRBD1 as D (6 bases). This CDR3 has 15 amino acids. Trimming took off 1 base at V and 4 bases at J, with 13 bases between the two ends. Germline lookup yields CDR1 LNHDA and CDR2 SQIVND (reference sequence). The CDR3 spells CASSIGTDGLTEAFF. CDR3 in DNA: TGTGCCAGTAGTATAGGGACAGACGGACTCACTGAAGCTTTCTTT.

This sequence joins TRBV7-8 and TRBJ2-2; unclear D gene. This CDR3 contains 14 residues. V lost 5 bases and J 3 bases, leaving 10 bases between the germline ends. The germline gives CDR1 SGHVS, CDR2 FQNEAQ. The CDR3 sequence is CASSPNLDTGELFF. The DNA for the CDR3 is TGTGCCAGCAGCCCAAATTTGGACACCGGGGAGCTGTTTTTT.

This clonotype was found many times. The chain recombines TRBV12-3 or TRBV12-4 with TRBJ1-6; D perhaps matches TRBD1 (6 bases). This CDR3 region has 14 residues. V lost 8 bases and J lost 7, with 15 bases in between. The CDR3 coding sequence is TGTGCCAGCGTTGATTGGGGGCGAAATTCACCCCTCCACTTT. This sequence encodes CASVDWGRNSPLHF.

This chain uses TRBV5-5 with TRBJ1-6; 7 nucleotides match TRBD1. The germline V gene encodes CDR1 SGHKS and CDR2 YYEKEE (reference sequence). V trimming: 4 bases; J trimming: 9 bases; junction bases outside the gene matches: 7. The CDR3 is 14 amino acids. The CDR3 protein is CASSVGQPGSPLHF. The CDR3 DNA is TGTGCCAGCAGCGTGGGACAGCCTGGTTCACCCCTCCACTTT.

This clonotype was counted a few times. The chain is built from TRBV5-1 and TRBJ2-7; 12 positions agree with TRBD2. The V gene's germline CDR1 is SGHRS and CDR2 YFSETQ. CDR3 size: 16 residues. Germline trimming cut 4 bases from V and 6 bases from J; bases unmatched to any gene: 11. The CDR3 protein is CASSTEIPSGRAEQYF. The CDR3 DNA reads TGCGCCAGCAGCACCGAAATCCCTAGCGGGAGGGCCGAGCAGTACTTC. Supplemented by reference TRBV5-1 and TRBJ2-7, the full variable domain reads KAGVTQTPRYLIKTRGQQVTLSCSPISGHRSVSWYQQTPGQGLQFLFEYFSETQRNKGNFPGRFSGRQFSNSRSEMNVSTLELGDSALYLCASSTEIPSGRAEQYFGPGTRLTVT.

The chain uses TRBV7-2 and TRBJ1-4; D uncertain. Germline lookup yields CDR1 SGHTA and CDR2 FQGNSA. There are 13 residues in the CDR3. V lost 4 bases, J lost 4 bases, and 7 bases lay in between. The CDR3 spells CASSSSYNEKLFF. The CDR3 nucleotides read TGTGCCAGCAGCTCCAGCTATAATGAAAAACTGTTTTTT. The full variable domain, its missing parts supplied by reference TRBV7-2 and TRBJ1-4, is GAGVSQSPSNKVTEKGKDVELRCDPISGHTALYWYRQSLGQGLEFLIYFQGNSAPDKSGLPSDRFSAERTGGSVSTLTIQRTQQEDSAVYLCASSSSYNEKLFFGSGTQLSVL.

At least ten counts were recorded for this clonotype. The chain joins TRBV11-2 to TRBJ2-5, with TRBD2 matching 9 bases. This CDR3 has 16 amino acids. The germline V gene has CDR1 SGHAT and CDR2 FQNNGV. The ends lost 5 bases at V and 4 bases at J; junction bases unmatched: 11. This CDR3 is CASSRTTSGGGETQYF. CDR3 DNA: TGTGCCAGCAGCCGAACGACTAGCGGAGGGGGAGAGACCCAGTACTTC.

Many counts were recorded for this clonotype. The chain recombines TRBV20-1 with TRBJ2-7; 8 nucleotides match TRBD1. Germline assignment: CDR1 DFQATT and CDR2 SNEGSKA (reference sequence). The CDR3 has 15 amino acids. V gave up 3 bases and J gave up 6 bases; unmatched junction bases: 13. CDR3: CSARPGQEGFGEQYF. In DNA form, the CDR3 reads TGCAGTGCTAGGCCGGGACAGGAGGGTTTTGGCGAGCAGTACTTC.

The chain couples TRBV12-3 or TRBV12-4 to TRBJ1-1; D unresolved. V was shortened by 8 bases and J by 1 base, with 14 bases between the two germline ends. The CDR3 consists of 14 residues. The CDR3, as DNA: TGTGCCAGCTCCTCTGGACTGGGGAACACTGAAGCTTTCTTT. Translated, it gives CASSSGLGNTEAFF.

V gene TRBV11-2 combines with J gene TRBJ1-2, with D possibly being TRBD1 (6 bases). V lost 1 base and J lost 2, with 11 bases in between. Per germline, CDR1 SGHAT and CDR2 FQNNGV. The CDR3 sequence is 15 residues long. The CDR3 protein is CASSLGGAANYGYTF. CDR3 bases: TGTGCCAGCAGCTTAGGGGGGGCGGCCAACTATGGCTACACCTTC.

This clonotype was picked up a small number of times. This chain connects TRBV30 to TRBJ1-2; no definite D call. With 0 bases removed from V and 4 bases from J, the gap between germline ends came to 9 bases. The germline V gene encodes CDR1 GTSNPN and CDR2 SVGIG (reference sequence). CDR3 length: 13 residues. The CDR3 protein is CAWSVGQSYGYTF. The CDR3 DNA reads TGTGCCTGGAGTGTAGGCCAGAGCTATGGCTACACCTTC. Looking up the rest from reference TRBV30 and TRBJ1-2 gives the full variable domain: SQTIHQWPATLVQPVGSPLSLECTVEGTSNPNLYWYRQAAGRGLQLLFYSVGIGQISSEVPQNLSASRPQDRQFILSSKKLLLSDSGFYLCAWSVGQSYGYTFGSGTRLTVV.

This clonotype was picked up many times. This chain uses TRBV2 with TRBJ2-5, with TRBD1 as a possible D gene (6 bases). Germline values: CDR1 SNHLY, CDR2 FYNNEI. This CDR3 is built from 13 residues. Trimming shortened V by 3 bases and J by 7 bases, and 12 bases separated the two germline ends. CDR3 DNA: TGTGCCAGCAGTGACAGGGGTATAGGGACCCAGTACTTC. Translating gives CASSDRGIGTQYF. Filled out from reference TRBV2 and TRBJ2-5, the complete variable domain reads EPEVTQTPSHQVTQMGQEVILRCVPISNHLYFYWYRQILGQKVEFLVSFYNNEISEKSEIFDDQFSVERPDGSNFTLKIRSTKLEDSAMYFCASSDRGIGTQYFGPGTRLLVL.